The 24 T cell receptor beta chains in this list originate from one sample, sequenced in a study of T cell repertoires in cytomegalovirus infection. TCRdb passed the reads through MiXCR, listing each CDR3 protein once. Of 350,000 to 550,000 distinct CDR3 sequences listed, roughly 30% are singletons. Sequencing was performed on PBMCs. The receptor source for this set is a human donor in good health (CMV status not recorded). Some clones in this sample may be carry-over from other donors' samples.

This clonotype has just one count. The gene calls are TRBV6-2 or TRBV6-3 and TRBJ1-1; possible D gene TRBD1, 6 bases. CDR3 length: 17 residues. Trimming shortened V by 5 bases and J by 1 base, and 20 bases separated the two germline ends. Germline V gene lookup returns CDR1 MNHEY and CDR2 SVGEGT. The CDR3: CASSTDFADSTNTEAFF. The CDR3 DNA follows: TGTGCCAGCAGTACTGACTTTGCGGACAGTACGAACACTGAAGCTTTCTTT.

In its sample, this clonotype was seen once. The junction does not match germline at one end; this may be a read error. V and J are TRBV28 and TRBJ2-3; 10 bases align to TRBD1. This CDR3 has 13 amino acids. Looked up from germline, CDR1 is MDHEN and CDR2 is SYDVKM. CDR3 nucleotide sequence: TGTGCCAGCCGGACAGGGGGTGCAGATACGCCGTATTTT. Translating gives CASRTGGADTPYF.

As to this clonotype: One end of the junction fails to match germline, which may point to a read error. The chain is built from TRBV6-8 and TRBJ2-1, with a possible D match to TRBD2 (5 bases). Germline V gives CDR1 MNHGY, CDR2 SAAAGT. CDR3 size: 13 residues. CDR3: CASSNSVGGEQFF. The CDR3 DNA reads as TGTGCCAGCAGTAACTCTGTTGGAGGTGAGCAGTTCTTC.

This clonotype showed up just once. The CDR3 loop reads CASSVTQWASGGLNTGELFF. In nucleotides, the CDR3 is TGTGCCAGCAGCGTAACCCAGTGGGCTAGCGGGGGCCTCAACACCGGGGAGCTGTTTTTT. The V call is TRBV9, the J call TRBJ2-2; 10 bases are shared with TRBD2. The ends lost 1 base at V and 2 bases at J; junction bases unmatched: 14. In germline, CDR1 is SGDLS, CDR2 YYNGEE. This CDR3 contains 20 residues.

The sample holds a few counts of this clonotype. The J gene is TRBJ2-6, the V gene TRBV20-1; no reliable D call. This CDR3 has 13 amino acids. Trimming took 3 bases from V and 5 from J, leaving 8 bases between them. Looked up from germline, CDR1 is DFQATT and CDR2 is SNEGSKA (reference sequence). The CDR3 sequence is CSARAHRANVLTF. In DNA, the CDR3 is TGCAGTGCTAGGGCTCATAGGGCCAACGTCCTGACTTTC.

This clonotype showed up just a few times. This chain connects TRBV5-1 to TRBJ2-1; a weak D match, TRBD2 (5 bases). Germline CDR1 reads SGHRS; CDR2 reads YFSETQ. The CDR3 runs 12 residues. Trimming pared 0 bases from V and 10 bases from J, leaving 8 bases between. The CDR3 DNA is TGCGCCAGCAGCTTGGCCGGGAAGGAGCAGTTCTTC. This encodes CASSLAGKEQFF. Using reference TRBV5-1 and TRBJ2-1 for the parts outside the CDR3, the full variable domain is KAGVTQTPRYLIKTRGQQVTLSCSPISGHRSVSWYQQTPGQGLQFLFEYFSETQRNKGNFPGRFSGRQFSNSRSEMNVSTLELGDSALYLCASSLAGKEQFFGPGTRLTVL.

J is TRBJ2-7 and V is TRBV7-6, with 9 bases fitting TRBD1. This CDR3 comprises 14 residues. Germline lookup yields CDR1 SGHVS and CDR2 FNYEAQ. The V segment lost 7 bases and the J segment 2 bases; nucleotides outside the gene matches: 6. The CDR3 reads CASIMGQGAYEQYF. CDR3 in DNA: TGTGCCAGCATCATGGGACAGGGTGCCTACGAGCAGTACTTC.

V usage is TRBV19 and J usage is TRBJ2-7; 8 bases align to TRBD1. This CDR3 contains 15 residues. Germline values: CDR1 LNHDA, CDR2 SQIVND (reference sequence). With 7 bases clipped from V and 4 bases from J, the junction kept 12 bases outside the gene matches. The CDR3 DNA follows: TGTGCCAGTATTATCGCGTCAGGGGGCAGGTACGAGCAGTACTTC. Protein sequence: CASIIASGGRYEQYF.

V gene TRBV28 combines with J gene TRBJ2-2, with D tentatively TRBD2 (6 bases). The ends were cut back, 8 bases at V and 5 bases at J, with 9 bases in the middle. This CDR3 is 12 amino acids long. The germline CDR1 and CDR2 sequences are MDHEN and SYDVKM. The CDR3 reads CASGRGTGELFF. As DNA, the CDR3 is TGTGCCAGCGGCCGGGGGACCGGGGAGCTGTTTTTT.

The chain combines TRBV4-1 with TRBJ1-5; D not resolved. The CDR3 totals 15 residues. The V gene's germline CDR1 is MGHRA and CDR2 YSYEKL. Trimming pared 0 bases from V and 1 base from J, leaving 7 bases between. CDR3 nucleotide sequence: TGCGCCAGCAGCCAAGAAATCAGAAGCAATCAGCCCCAGCATTTT. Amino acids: CASSQEIRSNQPQHF.

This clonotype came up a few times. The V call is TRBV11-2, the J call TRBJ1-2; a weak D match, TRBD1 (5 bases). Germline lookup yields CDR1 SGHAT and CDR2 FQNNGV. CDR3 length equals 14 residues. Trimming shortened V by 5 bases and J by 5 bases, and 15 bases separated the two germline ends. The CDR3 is CASSPPDREYGYTF. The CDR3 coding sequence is TGTGCCAGCAGCCCCCCAGACAGAGAATATGGCTACACCTTC.

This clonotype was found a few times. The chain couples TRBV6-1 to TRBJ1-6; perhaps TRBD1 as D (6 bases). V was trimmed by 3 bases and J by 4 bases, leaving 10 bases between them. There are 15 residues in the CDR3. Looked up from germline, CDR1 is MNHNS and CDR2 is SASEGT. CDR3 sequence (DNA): TGTGCCAGCAGTGAGAGGACAGTATATAATTCACCCCTCCACTTT. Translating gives CASSERTVYNSPLHF.

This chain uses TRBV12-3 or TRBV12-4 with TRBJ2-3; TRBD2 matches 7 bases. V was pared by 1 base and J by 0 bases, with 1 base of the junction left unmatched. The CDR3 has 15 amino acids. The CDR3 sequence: CASSLVRGSTDTQYF. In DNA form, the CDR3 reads TGTGCCAGCAGTTTAGTGCGGGGGAGCACAGATACGCAGTATTTT.

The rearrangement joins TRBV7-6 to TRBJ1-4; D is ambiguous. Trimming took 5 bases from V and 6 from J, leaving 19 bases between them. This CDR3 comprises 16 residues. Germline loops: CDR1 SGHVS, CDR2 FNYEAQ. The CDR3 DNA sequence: TGTGCCAGCAGCCCTTGGTCGGGGTCAGCCCATGAAAAACTGTTTTTT. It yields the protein CASSPWSGSAHEKLFF.

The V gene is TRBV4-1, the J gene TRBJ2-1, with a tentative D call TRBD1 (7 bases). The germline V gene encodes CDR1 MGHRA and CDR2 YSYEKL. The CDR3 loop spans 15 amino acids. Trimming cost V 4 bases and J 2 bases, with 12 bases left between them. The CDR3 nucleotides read TGCGCCAGCAGCCTCAGGGGGGCCCCCTACAATGAGCAGTTCTTC. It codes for CASSLRGAPYNEQFF.

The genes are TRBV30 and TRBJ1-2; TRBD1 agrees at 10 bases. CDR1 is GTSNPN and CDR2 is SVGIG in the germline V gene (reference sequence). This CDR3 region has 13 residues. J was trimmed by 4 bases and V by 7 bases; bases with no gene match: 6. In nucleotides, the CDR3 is TGTGCCTCCGACAGGGGGCAAATCTATGGCTACACCTTC. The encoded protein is CASDRGQIYGYTF.

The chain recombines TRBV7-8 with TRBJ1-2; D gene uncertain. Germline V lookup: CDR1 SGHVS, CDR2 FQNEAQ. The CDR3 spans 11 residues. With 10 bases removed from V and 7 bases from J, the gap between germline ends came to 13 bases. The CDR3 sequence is CAIQIAAGYTF. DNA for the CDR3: TGTGCCATTCAGATAGCGGCTGGCTACACCTTC.

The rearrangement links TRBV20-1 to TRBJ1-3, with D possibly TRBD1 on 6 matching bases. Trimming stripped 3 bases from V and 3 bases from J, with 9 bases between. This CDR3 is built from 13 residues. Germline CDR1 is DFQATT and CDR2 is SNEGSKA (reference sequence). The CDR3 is CSARGAGGNTIYF. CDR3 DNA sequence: TGCAGTGCTAGGGGGGCTGGTGGAAACACCATATATTTT.

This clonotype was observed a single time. The CDR3 nucleotides are TGTGCCAGCAGCTTGATAAACTCCCTGGACAGGCGGTACAATGAGCAGTTCTTC. Amino acids: CASSLINSLDRRYNEQFF. The V call is TRBV11-2, the J call TRBJ2-1, with 7 bases that match TRBD1. Germline lookup yields CDR1 SGHAT and CDR2 FQNNGV. The CDR3 sequence is 18 residues long. With 3 bases clipped from V and 4 bases from J, the junction kept 15 bases outside the gene matches.

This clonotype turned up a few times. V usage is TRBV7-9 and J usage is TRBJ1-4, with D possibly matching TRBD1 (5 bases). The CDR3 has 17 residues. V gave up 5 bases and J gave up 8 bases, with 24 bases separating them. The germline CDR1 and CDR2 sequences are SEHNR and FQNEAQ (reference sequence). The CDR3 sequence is CASSPSSPGHHGEKLFF. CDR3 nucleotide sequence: TGTGCCAGCAGCCCATCCTCCCCAGGGCATCACGGGGAAAAACTGTTTTTT.

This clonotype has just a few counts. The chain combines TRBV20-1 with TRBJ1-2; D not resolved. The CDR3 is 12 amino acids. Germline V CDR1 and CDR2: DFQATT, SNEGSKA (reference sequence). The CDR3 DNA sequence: TGCAGCGCCCCGGGAGCTAACTATGGCTACACCTTC. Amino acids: CSAPGANYGYTF.

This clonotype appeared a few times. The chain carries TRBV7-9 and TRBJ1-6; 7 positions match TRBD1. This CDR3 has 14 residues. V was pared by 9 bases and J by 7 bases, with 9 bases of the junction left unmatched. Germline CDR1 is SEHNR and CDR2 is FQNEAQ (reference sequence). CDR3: CASRGQTENSPLHF. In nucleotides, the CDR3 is TGTGCCAGTAGGGGACAGACAGAGAATTCACCCCTCCACTTT.

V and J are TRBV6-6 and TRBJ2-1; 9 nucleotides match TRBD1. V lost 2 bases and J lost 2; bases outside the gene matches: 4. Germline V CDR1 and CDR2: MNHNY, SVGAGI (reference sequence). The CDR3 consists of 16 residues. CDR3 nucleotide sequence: TGTGCCAGCAGTTACGGACAGGGGATGCCCTACAATGAGCAGTTCTTC. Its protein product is CASSYGQGMPYNEQFF.

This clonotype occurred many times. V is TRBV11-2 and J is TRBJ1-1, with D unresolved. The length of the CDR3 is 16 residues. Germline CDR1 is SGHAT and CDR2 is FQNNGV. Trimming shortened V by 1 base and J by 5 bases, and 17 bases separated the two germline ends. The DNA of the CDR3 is TGTGCCAGCAGCTTAGGCAGTCAGTGGGTATGGACTGAAGCTTTCTTT. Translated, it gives CASSLGSQWVWTEAFF.